This TCR beta chain was recorded in a study of T cell clonotyping in hematopoietic cell transplantation. Broader study findings: Pathologically expanded recipient clonotypes increased progressively from day 30 to day 180 as diversity fell.

Worth noting for this clone: Its specificity is unknown.

Germline CDR1 is LGHNA and CDR2 is YNFKEQ. The J segment lost 3 bases and the V segment lost 3 bases, leaving 4 bases of the junction unmatched. The CDR3 is 15 amino acids. Using immunoSEQ multiplex PCR, the repertoire was profiled, and TCRdb retains in-frame clones only, with some absent. The sample has 30,000 to 45,000 clones, 80% to 90% seen once. The TCR originated in a woman aged 40 to 55 in good health. Some clones in this sample may be carry-over from other donors' samples. Sequenced sample: peripheral blood mononuclear cells. The chain has TRBV4-2 and TRBJ2-2, with TRBD1 identical over 7 bases. The CDR3 protein is CASSHDRADTGELFF. Here the CDR3 DNA reads TGTGCCAGCAGCCACGACAGGGCGGACACCGGGGAGCTGTTTTTT.